This TCR beta chain was obtained from a study of T cell responses to AZD1222 COVID-19 vaccine. This CDR3 has 14 amino acids. The germline V and J ends were trimmed by 4 bases and 0 bases, with 9 bases remaining between them. From germline, CDR1 is SNHLY and CDR2 FYNNEI. The method was immunoSEQ multiplex PCR; TCRdb's version includes in-frame clones alone and lacks a portion of them. The sample has over 100,000 clones, 85% seen once; the top ten hold about 7.9%. The sample consisted of peripheral blood, taken 28 days after the second dose of the MenACWY control vaccine. This chain connects TRBV2 to TRBJ1-2; TRBD1 might be the D (6 bases). This receptor was taken from an adult who received the MenACWY meningococcal vaccine as a control. CDR3 bases: TGTGCCAGCAGTGGGACAGATCCTAACTATGGCTACACCTTC. Its protein is CASSGTDPNYGYTF.